The source of this T cell receptor (beta chain) is a study of T cell changes during pregnancy in multiple sclerosis. Sequencing was performed with immunoSEQ multiplex PCR; in TCRdb, only in-frame clones are kept and a portion is missing. The sample has about 20,000 clones; about 90% are singletons. The trim removed 10 bases at V and 2 bases at J, leaving 8 bases unmatched. CDR1 is MNHEY and CDR2 is SMNVEV in the germline V gene (reference sequence). The CDR3 runs to 13 residues. The sample in question was CD4+ T cells from peripheral blood mononuclear cells, obtained in the third trimester of pregnancy. The clonotype comes from a female donor in good health, enrolled as a control in a pregnancy study. The chain uses TRBV27 and TRBJ2-7; TRBD1 aligns across 7 bases. The CDR3 bases are TGTGCCACCGCTTGGGACAGTGCCTACGAGCAGTACTTC. This codes for CATAWDSAYEQYF.